Detailed here is one TCR beta chain. These data are taken from a study of blood T cell repertoires in COVID-19. Study details: There were acute and convalescent COVID-19 samples, and they came from the United States, Italy and Spain. T cells, B-cell-depleted T cells, or PBMCs supplied cDNA or gDNA.

This CDR3 is built from 16 residues. Trimming shortened V by 3 bases and J by 0 bases, and 11 bases separated the two germline ends. From germline, CDR1 is KGHSH and CDR2 LQKENI. Study processing details: For nucleated cells, counts were estimated from reference gene primer amplification. TCRdb's table, derived via immunoSEQ multiplex PCR, lists solely in-frame clones and lacks some. The V and J calls and the clone size are those of that table, but D and trimming were determined from the DNA. The sample includes 68,000 or so clones, 79% of them seen just once. The sequencing sample was made of peripheral blood. This sequence joins TRBV18 and TRBJ2-2, with unresolved D. The clonotype originates from a woman in her forties or fifties with acute or convalescent COVID-19. The CDR3 protein is CASSPPEVSNTGELFF. The CDR3 nucleotides read TGTGCCAGCTCACCCCCTGAGGTTTCGAACACCGGGGAGCTGTTTTTT.